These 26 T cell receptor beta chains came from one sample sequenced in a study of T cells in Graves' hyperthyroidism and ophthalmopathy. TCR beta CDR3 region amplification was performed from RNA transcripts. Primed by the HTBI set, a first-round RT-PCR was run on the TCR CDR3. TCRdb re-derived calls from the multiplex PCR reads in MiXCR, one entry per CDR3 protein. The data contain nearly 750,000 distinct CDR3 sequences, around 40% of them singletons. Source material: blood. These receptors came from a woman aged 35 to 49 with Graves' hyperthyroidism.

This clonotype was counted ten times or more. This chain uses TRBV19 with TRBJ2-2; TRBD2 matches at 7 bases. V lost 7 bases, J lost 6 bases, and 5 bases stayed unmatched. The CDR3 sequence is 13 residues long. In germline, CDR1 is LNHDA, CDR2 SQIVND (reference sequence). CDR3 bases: TGTGCCAGTACTGTGGGAGGGCCCGGGGAGCTGTTTTTT. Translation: CASTVGGPGELFF. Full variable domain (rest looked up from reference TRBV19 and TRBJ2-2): DGGITQSPKYLFRKEGQNVTLSCEQNLNHDAMYWYRQDPGQGLRLIYYSQIVNDFQKGDIAEGYSVSREKKESFPLTVTSAQKNPTAFYLCASTVGGPGELFFGEGSRLTVL.

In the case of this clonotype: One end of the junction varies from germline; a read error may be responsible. The CDR3 coding sequence is TGTGTCAGCTCACCTCCGACAGGCGGAACTGAAGCTTTCTTT. It translates to CVSSPPTGGTEAFF. The chain employs TRBV18 and TRBJ1-1; D may be TRBD1 (6 bases). The CDR3 is 14 amino acids. Per germline, CDR1 KGHSH and CDR2 LQKENI. Full variable domain (missing parts from reference TRBV18 and TRBJ1-1): NAGVMQNPRHLVRRRGQEARLRCSPMKGHSHVYWYRQLPEEGLKFMVYLQKENIIDESGMPKERFSAEFPKEGPSILRIQQVVRGDSAAYFCVSSPPTGGTEAFFGQGTRLTVV.

CDR3 sequence: CASSSWTSGNEQYF. CDR3 DNA: TGTGCCAGCAGCTCCTGGACTAGCGGCAACGAGCAGTACTTC. The chain has TRBV7-2 and TRBJ2-7; TRBD2 matches 10 bases. Germline V lookup: CDR1 SGHTA, CDR2 FQGNSA. The CDR3 is 14 amino acids. The V and J ends lost 4 bases and 5 bases, in that order; junction bases with no gene match: 5. Looking up the rest from reference TRBV7-2 and TRBJ2-7 gives the full variable domain: GAGVSQSPSNKVTEKGKDVELRCDPISGHTALYWYRQSLGQGLEFLIYFQGNSAPDKSGLPSDRFSAERTGGSVSTLTIQRTQQEDSAVYLCASSSWTSGNEQYFGPGTRLTVT.

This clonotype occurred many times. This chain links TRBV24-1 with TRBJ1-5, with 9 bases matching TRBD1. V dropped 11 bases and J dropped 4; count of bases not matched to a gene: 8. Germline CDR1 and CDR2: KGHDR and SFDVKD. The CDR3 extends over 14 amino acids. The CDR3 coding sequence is TGTGCCATGCCGGGACAGGGCTGTAATCAGCCCCAGCATTTT. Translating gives CAMPGQGCNQPQHF.

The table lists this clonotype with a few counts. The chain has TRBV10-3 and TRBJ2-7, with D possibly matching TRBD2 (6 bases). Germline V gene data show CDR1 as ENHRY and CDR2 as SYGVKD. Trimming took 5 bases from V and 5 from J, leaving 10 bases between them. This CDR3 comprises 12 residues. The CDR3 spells CAISPTGDEQYF. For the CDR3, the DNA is TGTGCCATCAGTCCCACGGGGGACGAGCAGTACTTC.

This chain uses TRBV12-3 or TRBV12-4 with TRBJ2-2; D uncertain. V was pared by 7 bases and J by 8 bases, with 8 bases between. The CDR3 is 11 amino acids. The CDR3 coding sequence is TGTGCCAGCAATATAGAGGGGGAGCTGTTTTTT. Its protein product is CASNIEGELFF.

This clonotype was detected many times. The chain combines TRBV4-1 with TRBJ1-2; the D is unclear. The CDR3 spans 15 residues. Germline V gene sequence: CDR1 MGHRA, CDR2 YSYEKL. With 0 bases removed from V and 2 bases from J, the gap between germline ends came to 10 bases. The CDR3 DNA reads TGCGCCAGCAGCCAAGAGATGGCAGACAACTATGGCTACACCTTC. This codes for CASSQEMADNYGYTF.

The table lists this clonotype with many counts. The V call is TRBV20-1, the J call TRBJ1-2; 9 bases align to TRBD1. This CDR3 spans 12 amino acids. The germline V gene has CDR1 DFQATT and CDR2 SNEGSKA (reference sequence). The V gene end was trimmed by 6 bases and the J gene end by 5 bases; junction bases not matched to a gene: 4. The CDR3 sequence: CSADRGGYGYTF. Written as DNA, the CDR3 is TGCAGTGCCGACAGGGGGGGATATGGCTACACCTTC.

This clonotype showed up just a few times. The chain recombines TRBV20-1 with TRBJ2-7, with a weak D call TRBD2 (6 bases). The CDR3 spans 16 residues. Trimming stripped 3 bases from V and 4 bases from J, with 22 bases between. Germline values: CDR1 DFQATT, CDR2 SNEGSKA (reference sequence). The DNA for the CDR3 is TGCAGTGCTAGTGACCCAGGAGGGACCAGACCTTACGAGCAGTACTTC. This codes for CSASDPGGTRPYEQYF.

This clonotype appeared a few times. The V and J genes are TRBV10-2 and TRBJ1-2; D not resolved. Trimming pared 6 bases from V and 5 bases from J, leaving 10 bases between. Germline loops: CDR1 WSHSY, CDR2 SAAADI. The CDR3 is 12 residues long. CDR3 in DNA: TGCGCCAGCAGGGCCAGCATTTATGGCTACACCTTC. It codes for CASRASIYGYTF.

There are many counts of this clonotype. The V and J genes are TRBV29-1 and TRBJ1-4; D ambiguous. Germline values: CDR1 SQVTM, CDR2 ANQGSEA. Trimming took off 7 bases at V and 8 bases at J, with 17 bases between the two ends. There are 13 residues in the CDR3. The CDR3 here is CSGGDRQGEKLFF. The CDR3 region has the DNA TGCAGCGGGGGTGACCGTCAAGGGGAAAAACTGTTTTTT.

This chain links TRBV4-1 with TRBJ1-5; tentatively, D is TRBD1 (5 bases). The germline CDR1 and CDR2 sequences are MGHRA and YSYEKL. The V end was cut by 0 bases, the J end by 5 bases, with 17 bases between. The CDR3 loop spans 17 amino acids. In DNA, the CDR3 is TGCGCCAGCAGCCAAGATGTGTCACCAGGGCGGTATCAGCCCCAGCATTTT. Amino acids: CASSQDVSPGRYQPQHF.

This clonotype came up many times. The CDR3 loop is CASYEDRSPYGYTF. CDR3 coding DNA: TGTGCCAGCTACGAAGACAGGTCTCCCTATGGCTACACCTTC. This rearrangement joins TRBV5-6 to TRBJ1-2, with TRBD1 as a possible D gene (6 bases). Germline V gives CDR1 SGHDT, CDR2 YYEEEE. V was cut by 7 bases and J by 4 bases, with 17 bases left in between. This CDR3 has 14 amino acids.

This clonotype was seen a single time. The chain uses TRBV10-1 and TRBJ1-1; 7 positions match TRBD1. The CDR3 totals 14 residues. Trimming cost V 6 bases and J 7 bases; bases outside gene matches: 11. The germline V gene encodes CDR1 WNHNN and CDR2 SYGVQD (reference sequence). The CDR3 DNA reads TGCGCCAGCAGCTTGCAACAGGGGCAGATTGAAGCTTTCTTT. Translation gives CASSLQQGQIEAFF.

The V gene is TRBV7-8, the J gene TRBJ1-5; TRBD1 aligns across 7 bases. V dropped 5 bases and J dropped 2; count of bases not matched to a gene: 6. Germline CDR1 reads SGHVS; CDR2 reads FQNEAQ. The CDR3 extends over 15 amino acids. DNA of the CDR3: TGTGCCAGCAGCACCAGGGGGATTGGCAATCAGCCCCAGCATTTT. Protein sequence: CASSTRGIGNQPQHF.

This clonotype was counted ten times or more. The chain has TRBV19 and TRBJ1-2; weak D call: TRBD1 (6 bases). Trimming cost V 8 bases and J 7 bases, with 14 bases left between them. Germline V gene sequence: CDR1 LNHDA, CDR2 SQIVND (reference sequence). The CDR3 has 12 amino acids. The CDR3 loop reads CASSTGRGGYTF. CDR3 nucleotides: TGTGCCAGTTCGACAGGACGGGGTGGCTACACCTTC.

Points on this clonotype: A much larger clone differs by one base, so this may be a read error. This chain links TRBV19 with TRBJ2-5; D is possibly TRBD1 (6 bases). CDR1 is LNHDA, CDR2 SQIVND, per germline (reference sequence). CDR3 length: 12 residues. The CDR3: CTSSNDRETQYF. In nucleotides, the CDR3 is TGTACCAGTAGTAACGACAGGGAGACCCAGTACTTC.

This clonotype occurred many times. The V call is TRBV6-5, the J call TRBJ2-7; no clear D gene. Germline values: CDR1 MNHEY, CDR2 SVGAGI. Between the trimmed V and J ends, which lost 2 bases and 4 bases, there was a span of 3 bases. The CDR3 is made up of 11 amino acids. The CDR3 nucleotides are TGTGCCAGCAGTTACGAGTACGAGCAGTACTTC. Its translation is CASSYEYEQYF.

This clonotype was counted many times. DNA for the CDR3: TGTGCCAGCAGGTCAGAAAGCAATCAGCCCCAGCATTTT. This codes for CASRSESNQPQHF. The gene calls are TRBV2 and TRBJ1-5; D unresolved. The CDR3 consists of 13 residues. V lost 6 bases and J 1 base, leaving 7 bases between the germline ends. The germline V gene has CDR1 SNHLY and CDR2 FYNNEI.

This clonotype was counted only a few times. The CDR3 is CSAPKENYEQYF. CDR3 DNA: TGCAGTGCTCCTAAAGAAAATTACGAGCAGTACTTC. The gene calls are TRBV20-1 and TRBJ2-7; D remains ambiguous. Germline V lookup: CDR1 DFQATT, CDR2 SNEGSKA (reference sequence). Trimming removed 5 bases from V and 4 bases from J, with 12 bases in between. This CDR3 spans 12 amino acids.

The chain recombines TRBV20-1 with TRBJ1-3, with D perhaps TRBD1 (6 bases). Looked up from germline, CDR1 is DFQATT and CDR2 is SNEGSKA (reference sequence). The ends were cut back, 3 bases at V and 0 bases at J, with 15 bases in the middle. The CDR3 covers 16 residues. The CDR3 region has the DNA TGCAGTGCTAGGGGGTGGGACACCAACTCTGGAAACACCATATATTTT. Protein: CSARGWDTNSGNTIYF.

CDR3 DNA sequence: TGTGCCAGCAGTTTCCCCTGGGGGCGCAATACTGAAGCTTTCTTT. Its protein is CASSFPWGRNTEAFF. V and J are TRBV12-3 or TRBV12-4 and TRBJ1-1; D is perhaps TRBD1 (6 bases). The CDR3 has 15 amino acids. Trimming removed 3 bases at V and 5 bases at J, with 16 bases between.

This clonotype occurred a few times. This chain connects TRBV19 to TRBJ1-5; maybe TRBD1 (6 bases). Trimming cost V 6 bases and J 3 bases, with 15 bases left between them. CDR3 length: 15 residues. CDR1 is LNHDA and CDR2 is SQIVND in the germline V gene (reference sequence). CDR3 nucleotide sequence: TGTGCCAGTAGATCTTATACAGGGACCAATCAGCCCCAGCATTTT. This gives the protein CASRSYTGTNQPQHF.

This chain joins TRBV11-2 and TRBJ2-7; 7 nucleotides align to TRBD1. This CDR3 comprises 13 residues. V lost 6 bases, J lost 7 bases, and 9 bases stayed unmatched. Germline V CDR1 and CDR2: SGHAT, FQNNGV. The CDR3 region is CASRDRQGREQYF. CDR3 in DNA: TGTGCCAGCAGAGATAGACAGGGTCGAGAGCAGTACTTC.

The CDR3 loop reads CASSLTGGRNQPQHF. CDR3 DNA: TGTGCCAGCAGCCTTACAGGGGGCCGGAATCAGCCCCAGCATTTT. The chain links TRBV2 to TRBJ1-5; 9 bases align to TRBD1. Per the germline V gene, CDR1 is SNHLY and CDR2 is FYNNEI. The length of the CDR3 is 15 residues. V was pared by 6 bases and J by 4 bases, with 7 bases of the junction left unmatched. The full variable domain, in which reference TRBV2 and TRBJ1-5 provide the parts outside the CDR3, is EPEVTQTPSHQVTQMGQEVILRCVPISNHLYFYWYRQILGQKVEFLVSFYNNEISEKSEIFDDQFSVERPDGSNFTLKIRSTKLEDSAMYFCASSLTGGRNQPQHFGDGTRLSIL.

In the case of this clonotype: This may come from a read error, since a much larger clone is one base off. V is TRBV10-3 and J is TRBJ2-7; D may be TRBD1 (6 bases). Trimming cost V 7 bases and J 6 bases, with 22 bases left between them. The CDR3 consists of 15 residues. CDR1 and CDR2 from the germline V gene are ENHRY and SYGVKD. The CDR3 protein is CAITENSGAGAEQYF. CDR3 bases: TGTGCCATCACCGAAAATTCCGGGGCAGGGGCCGAGCAGTACTTC.